This TCR beta chain derives from a study of a mutant IDH1 vaccine in newly diagnosed glioma. For the study at large: During weeks 1, 3, 5, 7, 11, 15, 19 and 23, patients received eight vaccinations.

Some clones are missing from TCRdb's copy, which holds only in-frame ones; the method was immunoSEQ multiplex PCR. The sample shows some 120,000 clones, about four fifths of them seen only once. As to time point: week 11, during vaccination. Alongside topical imiquimod, each dose of vaccine comprised 300 ug of mutant IDH1 20-mer peptide. Study-wide findings and caveats: Vaccine-induced responses were seen in 93.3% of patients, spanning several MHC alleles.

This CDR3 has 13 amino acids. Trimming at V came to 2 bases and at J to 11 bases, leaving 1 base not matched to a gene. The germline V gene encodes CDR1 KGHSH and CDR2 LQKENI. Turning to this clone: Its specificity is not known.

Material: PBMCs, obtained from a glioma patient whose treatment included an IDH1 peptide vaccine. The TCR comes from a man aged 40-49 years with glioma. V usage is TRBV18 and J usage is TRBJ1-6; 9 bases line up with TRBD1. The CDR3 nucleotides read TGTGCCAGCTCACCAGGACAGGGGCCACCCCTCCACTTT. Translation gives CASSPGQGPPLHF. Full variable domain (rest looked up from reference TRBV18 and TRBJ1-6): NAGVMQNPRHLVRRRGQEARLRCSPMKGHSHVYWYRQLPEEGLKFMVYLQKENIIDESGMPKERFSAEFPKEGPSILRIQQVVRGDSAAYFCASSPGQGPPLHFGNGTRLTVT.